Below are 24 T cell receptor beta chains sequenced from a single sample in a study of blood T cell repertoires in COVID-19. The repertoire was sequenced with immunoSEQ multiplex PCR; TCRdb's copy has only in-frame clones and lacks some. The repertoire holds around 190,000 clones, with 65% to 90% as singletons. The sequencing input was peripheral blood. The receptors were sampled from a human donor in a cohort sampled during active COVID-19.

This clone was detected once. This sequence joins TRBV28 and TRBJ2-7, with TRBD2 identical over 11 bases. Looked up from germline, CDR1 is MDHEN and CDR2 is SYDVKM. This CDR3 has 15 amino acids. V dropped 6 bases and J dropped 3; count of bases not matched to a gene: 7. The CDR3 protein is CASSPAGLAVYEQYF. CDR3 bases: TGTGCCAGCAGCCCGGCGGGACTAGCGGTCTACGAGCAGTACTTC.

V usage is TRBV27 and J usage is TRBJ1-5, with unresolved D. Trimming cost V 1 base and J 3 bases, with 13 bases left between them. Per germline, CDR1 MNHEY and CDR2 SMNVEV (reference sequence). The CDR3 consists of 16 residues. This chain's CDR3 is CASSLWGELPNQPQHF. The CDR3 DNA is TGTGCCAGCAGTTTATGGGGAGAACTCCCCAATCAGCCCCAGCATTTT.

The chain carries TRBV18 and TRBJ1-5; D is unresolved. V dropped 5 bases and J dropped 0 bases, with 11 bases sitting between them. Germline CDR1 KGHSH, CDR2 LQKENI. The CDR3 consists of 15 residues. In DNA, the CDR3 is TGTGCCAGCTCAGCAAATAGCTATAGCAATCAGCCCCAGCATTTT. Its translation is CASSANSYSNQPQHF.

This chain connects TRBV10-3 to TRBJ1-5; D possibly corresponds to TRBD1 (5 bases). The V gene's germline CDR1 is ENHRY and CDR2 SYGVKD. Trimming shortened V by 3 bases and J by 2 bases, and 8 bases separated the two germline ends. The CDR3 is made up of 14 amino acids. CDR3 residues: CAISDRVGNQPQHF. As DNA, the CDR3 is TGTGCCATCAGTGACAGGGTGGGCAATCAGCCCCAGCATTTT.

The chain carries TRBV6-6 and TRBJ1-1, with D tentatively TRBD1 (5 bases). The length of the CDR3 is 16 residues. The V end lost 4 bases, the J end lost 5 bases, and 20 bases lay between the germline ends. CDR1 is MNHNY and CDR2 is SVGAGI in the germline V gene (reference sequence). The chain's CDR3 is CASSSHGTFPGTEAFF. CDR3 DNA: TGTGCCAGCAGTTCTCACGGGACTTTCCCGGGGACTGAAGCTTTCTTT.

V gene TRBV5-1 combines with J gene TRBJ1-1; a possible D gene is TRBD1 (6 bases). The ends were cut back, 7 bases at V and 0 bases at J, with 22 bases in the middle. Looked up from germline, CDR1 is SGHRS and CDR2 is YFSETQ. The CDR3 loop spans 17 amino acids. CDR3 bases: TGCGCCAGCTCCCGCAGCGAGGGGGTCCTTATGAACACTGAAGCTTTCTTT. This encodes CASSRSEGVLMNTEAFF.

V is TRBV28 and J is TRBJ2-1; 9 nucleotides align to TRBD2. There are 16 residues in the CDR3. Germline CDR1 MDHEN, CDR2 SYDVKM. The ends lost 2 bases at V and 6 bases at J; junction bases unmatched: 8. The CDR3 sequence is CASSLGGREGPNEQFF. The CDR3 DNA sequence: TGTGCCAGCAGTTTAGGCGGGCGGGAGGGCCCCAATGAGCAGTTCTTC.

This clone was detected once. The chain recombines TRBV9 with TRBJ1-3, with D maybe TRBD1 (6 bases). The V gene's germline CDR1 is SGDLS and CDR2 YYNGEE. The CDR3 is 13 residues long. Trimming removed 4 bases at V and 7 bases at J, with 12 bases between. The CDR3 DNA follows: TGTGCCAGCAGCCAAGAGGGGGATAACACCATATATTTT. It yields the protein CASSQEGDNTIYF. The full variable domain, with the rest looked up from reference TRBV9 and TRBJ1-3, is DSGVTQTPKHLITATGQRVTLRCSPRSGDLSVYWYQQSLDQGLQFLIQYYNGEERAKGNILERFSAQQFPDLHSELNLSSLELGDSALYFCASSQEGDNTIYFGEGSWLTVV.

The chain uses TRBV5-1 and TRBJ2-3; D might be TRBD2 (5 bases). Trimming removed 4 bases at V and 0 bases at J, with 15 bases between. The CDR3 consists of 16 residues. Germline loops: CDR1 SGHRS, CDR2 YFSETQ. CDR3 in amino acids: CASSRAGSSSTDTQYF. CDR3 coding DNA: TGCGCCAGCAGCCGGGCGGGCAGTTCTAGCACAGATACGCAGTATTTT.

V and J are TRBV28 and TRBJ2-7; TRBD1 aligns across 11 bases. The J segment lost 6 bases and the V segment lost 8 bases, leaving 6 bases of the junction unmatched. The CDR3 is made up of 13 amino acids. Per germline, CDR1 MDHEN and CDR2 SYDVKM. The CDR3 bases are TGTGCCAGCCAAGGACAGGGGGCTAGCGAGCAGTACTTC. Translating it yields CASQGQGASEQYF. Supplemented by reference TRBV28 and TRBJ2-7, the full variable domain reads DVKVTQSSRYLVKRTGEKVFLECVQDMDHENMFWYRQDPGLGLRLIYFSYDVKMKEKGDIPEGYSVSREKKERFSLILESASTNQTSMYLCASQGQGASEQYFGPGTRLTVT.

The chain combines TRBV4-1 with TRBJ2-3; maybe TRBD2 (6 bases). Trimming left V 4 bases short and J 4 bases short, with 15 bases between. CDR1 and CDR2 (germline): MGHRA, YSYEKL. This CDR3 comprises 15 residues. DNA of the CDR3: TGCGCCAGCAGCCTCCTCCTGGGGACTGCAGATACGCAGTATTTT. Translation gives CASSLLLGTADTQYF.

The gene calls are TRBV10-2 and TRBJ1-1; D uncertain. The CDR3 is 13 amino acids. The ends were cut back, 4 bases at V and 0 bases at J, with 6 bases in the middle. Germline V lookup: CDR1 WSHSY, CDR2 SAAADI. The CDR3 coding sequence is TGCGCCAGCAGTGGGCGGTTGAACACTGAAGCTTTCTTT. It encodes CASSGRLNTEAFF.

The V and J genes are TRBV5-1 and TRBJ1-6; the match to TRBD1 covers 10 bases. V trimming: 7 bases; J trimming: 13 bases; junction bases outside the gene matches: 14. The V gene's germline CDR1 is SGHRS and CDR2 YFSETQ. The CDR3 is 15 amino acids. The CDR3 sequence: CASRPETGGAGPLHF. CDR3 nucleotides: TGCGCCAGCCGCCCCGAGACAGGGGGCGCCGGGCCCCTCCACTTT. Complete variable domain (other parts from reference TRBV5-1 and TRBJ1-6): KAGVTQTPRYLIKTRGQQVTLSCSPISGHRSVSWYQQTPGQGLQFLFEYFSETQRNKGNFPGRFSGRQFSNSRSEMNVSTLELGDSALYLCASRPETGGAGPLHFGNGTRLTVT.

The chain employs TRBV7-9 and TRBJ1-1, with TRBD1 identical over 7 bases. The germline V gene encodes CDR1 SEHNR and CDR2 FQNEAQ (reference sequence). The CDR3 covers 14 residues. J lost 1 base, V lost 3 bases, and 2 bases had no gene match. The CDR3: CASSFRDRNTEAFF. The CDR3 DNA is TGTGCCAGCAGCTTTAGGGACAGGAACACTGAAGCTTTCTTT.

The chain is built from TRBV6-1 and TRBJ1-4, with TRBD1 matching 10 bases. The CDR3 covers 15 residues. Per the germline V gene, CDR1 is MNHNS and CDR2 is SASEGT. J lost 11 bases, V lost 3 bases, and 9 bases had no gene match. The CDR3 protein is CASSEPGTGVDKLFF. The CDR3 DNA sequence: TGTGCCAGCAGTGAGCCCGGGACAGGGGTAGATAAACTGTTTTTT.

The CDR3 nucleotides are TGTGCCAGCAGTGAGGGACTAGCGGGAGGGTACGAGCAGTACTTC. It is translated as CASSEGLAGGYEQYF. V gene TRBV28 combines with J gene TRBJ2-7; 16 bases fit TRBD2. Germline CDR1 is MDHEN and CDR2 is SYDVKM. CDR3 length equals 15 residues. V gave up 5 bases and J gave up 4 bases; unmatched junction bases: 2.

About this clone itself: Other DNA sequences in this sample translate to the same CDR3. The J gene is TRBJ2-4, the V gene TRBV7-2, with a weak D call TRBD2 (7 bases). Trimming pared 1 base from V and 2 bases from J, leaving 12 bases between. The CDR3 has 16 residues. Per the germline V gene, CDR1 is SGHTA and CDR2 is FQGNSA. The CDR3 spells CASSLGTGGSKNIQYF. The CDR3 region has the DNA TGTGCCAGCAGCTTAGGGACGGGGGGCTCCAAAAACATTCAGTACTTC.

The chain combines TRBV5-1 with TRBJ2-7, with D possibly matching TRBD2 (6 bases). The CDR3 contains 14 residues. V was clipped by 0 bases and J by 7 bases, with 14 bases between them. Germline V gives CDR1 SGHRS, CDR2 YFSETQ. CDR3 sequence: CASSLEVATREQYF. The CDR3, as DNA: TGCGCCAGCAGCTTGGAGGTAGCGACTAGGGAGCAGTACTTC.

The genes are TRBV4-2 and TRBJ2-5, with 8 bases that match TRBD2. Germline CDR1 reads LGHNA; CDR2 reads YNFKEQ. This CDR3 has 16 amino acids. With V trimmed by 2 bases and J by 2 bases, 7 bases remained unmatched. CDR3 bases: TGTGCCAGCAGCCAATCAAGCGGGAGAAGACAAGAGACCCAGTACTTC. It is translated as CASSQSSGRRQETQYF.

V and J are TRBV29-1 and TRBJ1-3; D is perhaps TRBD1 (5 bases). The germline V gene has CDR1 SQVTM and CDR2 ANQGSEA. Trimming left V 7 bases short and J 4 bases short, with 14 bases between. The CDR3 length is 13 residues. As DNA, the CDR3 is TGCAGCGGCCTCAGGGCTCCGGGAAACACCATATATTTT. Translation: CSGLRAPGNTIYF.

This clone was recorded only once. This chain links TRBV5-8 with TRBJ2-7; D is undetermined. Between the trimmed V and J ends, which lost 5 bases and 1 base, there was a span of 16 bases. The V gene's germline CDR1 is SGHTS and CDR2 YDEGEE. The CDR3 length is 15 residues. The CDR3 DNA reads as TGTGCCAGCAGTCCGAACTGGAGTGGGTCCTACGAGCAGTACTTC. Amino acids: CASSPNWSGSYEQYF.

The CDR3 spells CASSPGGGGSGNTIYF. In nucleotides, the CDR3 is TGTGCCAGCAGCCCTGGGGGAGGAGGCTCTGGAAACACCATATATTTT. This chain joins TRBV3-1 (or the pseudogene TRBV3-2) and TRBJ1-3; D possibly corresponds to TRBD1 (5 bases). With 4 bases removed from V and 0 bases from J, the gap between germline ends came to 13 bases. This CDR3 is built from 16 residues. In germline, CDR1 is LGHDT, CDR2 YNNKEL (reference sequence).

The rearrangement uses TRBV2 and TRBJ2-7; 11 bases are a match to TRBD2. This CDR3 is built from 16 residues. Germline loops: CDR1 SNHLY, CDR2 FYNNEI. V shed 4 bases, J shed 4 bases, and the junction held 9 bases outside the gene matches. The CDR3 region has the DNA TGTGCCAGCAGTGGACGACTAGCGGGAAGTGTTTACGAGCAGTACTTC. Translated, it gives CASSGRLAGSVYEQYF.

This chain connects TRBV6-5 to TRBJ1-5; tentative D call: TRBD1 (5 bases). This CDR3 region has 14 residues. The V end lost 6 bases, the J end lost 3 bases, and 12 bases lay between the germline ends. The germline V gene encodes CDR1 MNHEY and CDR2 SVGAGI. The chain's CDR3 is CASRSAGYNQPQHF. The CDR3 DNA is TGTGCCAGCAGGTCGGCAGGGTACAATCAGCCCCAGCATTTT.